Sequencing of this T cell receptor beta chain was carried out in a study of cytomegalovirus exposure and HLA in healthy donors (TCRdb year 2017). For the wider study: According to an earlier analysis of 587 of the donors, about 179 million T cells yielded 117 million unique TCR beta sequences and about 300 Gb of sequence data. An early release covering 500 to 750 HLA-typed donors comprised about 300 gigabases of sequencing data and around 80 million unique TCR sequences. An earlier analysis of several hundred of the donors applied high-throughput TCR beta sequencing to assess whether each TCR beta V gene segment acted as functional or pseudogenic. Every discovery cohort repertoire had been produced on one sequencing platform. A later genetic analysis took genome-wide SNP genotypes for about 55% of the 666 donors and used that subset as a discovery cohort. Across under 500 genotyped donors of the cohort, an average of 235,054 unique TCR beta nucleotide sequences per donor were sequenced, and roughly 20% of those sequences were non-productive. Four to six DR-DQ haplotypes were handled as single units for association and clustering, since linkage in the cohort was strong. Typing coverage varied by locus: roughly 620-640 donors for A, B, C, DRB1 and DQB1; approximately 500 for DQA1; 606 for DPA1; under 490 for DPB1. The study aimed to test whether signatures of past pathogen exposure could be identified by cataloging public T cell receptors. In a later analysis, previously published TCR beta repertoires from about 640 donors were re-analyzed and high-resolution HLA genotyping was added so that TCR occurrence patterns could be studied. Of the approximately 400 genotyped donors, 80% to 90% were placed in the genetic ancestry cluster associated with self-reported Caucasian donors. High-throughput TCR immunosequencing, statistical association of individual TCRs with disease status, and machine learning were combined to predict cytomegalovirus infection status. The T cell repertoires of about 700 subjects were profiled by immunosequencing and related to cytomegalovirus serostatus. HLA typing included class I and class II loci at four-digit resolution. Rather than using new phenotypic data, the later analysis identified candidate immune exposures from TCR beta sequences and from how often those sequences occurred across donors. In addition to the first cohort of 650 to 800 subjects, a separate validation cohort of under 150 different subjects was used. Donor age, sex, ethnicity and CMV serostatus were collected together with the repertoire data. On the study overall, not on this receptor specifically: The cohort was sequenced for TCR beta chains only, and without alpha or paired-chain data the features that could be detected were limited. A later analysis associated about 17,000 TCR beta sequences with specific HLA alleles at a false discovery rate of 0.05. HLA typing was unavailable for some donors at each locus, so association tests used only the typed subset. Across donors, most TCR sequences were observed very rarely, whereas some public TCRs were present in many individuals. In a later analysis, HLA-associated TCR beta chains showed more clonal expansion and lower generation probabilities than non-associated chains that were equally common. In vitro tests confirmed that a few of the cytomegalovirus-associated TCR beta chains recognize cytomegalovirus antigens. The sequencing pipeline was judged likely to have produced a cluster of highly shared sequence variants as a technical artifact. A later analysis reported that several top co-occurrence clusters appeared linked to parvovirus B19, influenza, CMV and Epstein-Barr virus. Presence/absence analyses assumed roughly uniform sequencing depth across donors, an assumption that may not hold. V-gene and J-gene trimming of TCR beta chains was associated with a missense DCLRE1C variant in a later genetic analysis, and the association was replicated in an independent cohort. Most CMV-associated TCR beta chains appeared to be HLA-restricted in a later analysis, and the HLA associations seemed to be driven largely by CMV exposure. A later genetic analysis reported fewer N-insertions in productive TCRs among donors in an Asian-associated ancestry cluster than the roughly 700-donor mean. The study gave a list of some 150 TCR beta chains associated with cytomegalovirus. Cytomegalovirus status was reported to be diagnosed by the classifier with high specificity and sensitivity in both the original and validation cohorts. For the cohort, immune exposure information was limited to CMV serostatus. In an earlier analysis of some 540 of the donors, most TCR beta V segments appeared in productive rearrangements about 87% or about 30% of the time, broadly matching IMGT annotations. The authors suggested that the approach could potentially be generalized to other disease states and immunological phenotypes. Correlated functional status among segregating V segments might reflect linkage disequilibrium, but an unknown experimental factor could not be ruled out. When HLA alleles, especially DR and DQ, strongly co-occurred, attributing TCR associations to individual alleles was difficult. Some IMGT-functional V segments, including TRBV6-2 and TRBV6-3, could not be told apart with the 87-base-pair reads, so those segments were excluded. A later analysis found that TCR association rates varied across HLA loci, with DRB1 alleles showing the most associated TCRs and HLA-C alleles the fewest. The earlier analysis of approximately 540 of the donors excluded some 15 rarely observed V segments, including chromosome 9 orphons, because counts were too low. A further reported finding was that TCR beta sequences accurately predicted the HLA-A and HLA-B alleles for most subjects in the first cohort.

Trimming removed 6 bases from V and 7 bases from J; the gene matches leave 8 bases unexplained. The germline V gene encodes CDR1 ENHRY and CDR2 SYGVKD. The CDR3 goes from the cysteine to the phenylalanine over 14 residues. The read is trimmed to its CDR3 DNA, 42 bases read in frame from base 1. Libraries were prepared through the immunoSEQ multiplex PCR assay. For the multiplex PCR, a mixture combining 60 forward primers for TCR Vbeta segments and 13 reverse primers for TCR Jbeta segments was used. A multiplex PCR assay on genomic DNA amplified the CDR3 region of rearranged TCR beta genes. On the Illumina HiSeq System, the amplified TCR beta libraries were sequenced as 87-base-pair reads. Per the original workflow: In a later analysis, roughly 80 million unique TCR beta chains were counted across the approximately 640 repertoires, and roughly 11 million of these chains were shared by at least two donors. A nearest-neighbor algorithm error-corrected the raw reads and collapsed the reads into unique sequences, merging closely related sequences to remove PCR and sequencing errors. CDR3 sequences were aligned to IMGT reference sequences to assign V, D and J gene segments. Each retained sequence needed at least a six-nucleotide match to both a V gene segment and a J gene segment. A rearrangement was called productive if the CDR3 had no stop codons and remained in frame with V and J, and every other rearrangement was called non-productive. CDR3 was defined by IMGT convention, running from the second conserved V-encoded cysteine to the conserved J-encoded phenylalanine. The earlier analysis of about 620 of the donors excluded sequences that lacked an unambiguous match to a single V gene segment. An earlier analysis of several hundred of the donors called V segments functional above 56.7% productive rearrangements and segregating when the between-donor standard deviation exceeded 5%. A statistical classification framework was built to diagnose cytomegalovirus status from the catalog of TCR beta chain sequences. A later analysis assigned V and J genes by comparing TCR nucleotide sequences with IMGT/GENE-DB human TR gene sequences. In a later analysis, CDR3 sequences and most-parsimonious VDJ recombination scenarios were assigned using the TCRdist pipeline. A later analysis defined each TCR beta chain by its CDR3 amino acid sequence plus V-gene family, and excluded reads lacking a unique V-gene family. As a way to deal with suspected cross-contamination and a sequencing artifact, a later analysis dropped approximately 590 nucleotide sequences that were highly shared and had low generation probability. In a later analysis, a clonal expansion index for each public chain was calculated from normalized within-repertoire ranks of inferred template counts. In a later analysis, generation probabilities were computed with a VDJ recombination model fitted to out-of-frame rearrangements, and the resulting probabilities were checked against IGoR. Hypergeometric tests were used in a later analysis to score TCR-TCR, TCR-HLA and TCR-CMV co-occurrence, with a repertoire-size bias correction applied to the TCR pairs. A later analysis estimated false discovery rates by permuting HLA or CMV assignments 20 times. In a later analysis, co-occurring TCRs were grouped with DBSCAN, and TCRdist sequence similarity was added when clustering was performed within HLA-allele-positive subsets. For co-occurrence clustering, repertoires with fewer than 30,000 or more than 120,000 public chains were excluded, along with about five repertoires with anomalous nucleotide sharing. The table comes from immuneACCESS by way of TCRdb, which keeps in-frame sequences with V and J called. Part of the clones is missing from these tables; in studies checked, under half for an unresolved V gene and the rest for unknown reasons. Clone size and V and J calls were adopted from that table, with D and trimming inferred from the DNA. The sample table holds approximately 190,000 clones, of which 70% to 80% were seen once. The ten largest clones capture less than 15% of the sample.

For this clone: Which antigen it targets is not known. Nothing much larger sits one base from this clone, and base qualities are not available.

The cohort consisted of 670 or so healthy bone marrow donors. All cohort members were sampled while nominally healthy, although unrecorded immune exposures were likely present. The donor was CMV seropositive and was included in the group of 250 to 300 seropositive cohort members. A peripheral blood sample was provided by each donor, and peripheral blood mononuclear cells were used for TCR beta sequencing. The Qiagen DNeasy Blood Extraction Kit was used to extract genomic DNA from the blood cell samples. The chain employs TRBV10-3 and TRBJ2-1; 8 bases in the middle match TRBD2. The receptor was isolated from a woman aged 25 to 39 in good health and CMV-seropositive. Sequenced material: PBMCs. The nucleotide sequence is TGTGCCATCAGGCCTAGCCGGGAGGGTAATGAGCAGTTCTTC. The encoded protein is CAIRPSREGNEQFF.